This passage covers 13 T cell receptor beta chains from one sample sequenced in a study of response to subunit inactivated influenza vaccine. One entry per CDR3 protein, called by TCRdb with MiXCR from the RT-PCR reads. There are roughly 290,000 distinct CDR3 sequences in the sample; about a fifth occur only once, and 10% lies in the top ten. The sequencing here drew on PBMCs from blood, taken 21 months after vaccination. The receptor source for this set is a man aged 50 to 69 who received an inactivated influenza vaccine.

The sample holds many counts of this clonotype. The genes are TRBV5-1 and TRBJ1-2; TRBD1 agrees at 9 bases. With V trimmed by 0 bases and J by 4 bases, 10 bases remained unmatched. Germline CDR1 is SGHRS and CDR2 is YFSETQ. The CDR3 loop spans 17 amino acids. Here the CDR3 DNA reads TGCGCCAGCAGCTTGGACAGGGGGCATCGCGGGATCTATGGCTACACCTTC. This encodes CASSLDRGHRGIYGYTF.

This clonotype has more than one count but fewer than ten. The chain uses TRBV20-1 and TRBJ2-7; D might be TRBD1 (6 bases). The V end lost 5 bases, the J end lost 6 bases, and 11 bases lay between the germline ends. Per the germline V gene, CDR1 is DFQATT and CDR2 is SNEGSKA (reference sequence). The CDR3 extends over 11 amino acids. This CDR3 is CSAPTGSEQYF. CDR3 bases: TGCAGTGCTCCCACAGGGTCCGAGCAGTACTTC.

The sample holds a few counts of this clonotype. The chain recombines TRBV4-1 with TRBJ2-2; 8 positions agree with TRBD2. The germline V gene has CDR1 MGHRA and CDR2 YSYEKL. The CDR3 extends over 18 amino acids. Trimming removed 0 bases from V and 0 bases from J; junction bases left unmatched: 6. The DNA of the CDR3 is TGCGCCAGCAGCCAAGATGGGCCGGGACTAGCGAACACCGGGGAGCTGTTTTTT. This codes for CASSQDGPGLANTGELFF.

This clonotype was recorded many times. This chain uses TRBV10-3 with TRBJ1-5, with D maybe TRBD1 (5 bases). The CDR3 length is 13 residues. V lost 6 bases, J lost 6 bases, and 12 bases lay in between. Per germline, CDR1 ENHRY and CDR2 SYGVKD. CDR3 in DNA: TGTGCCATCAGCGGCAGGGACTTTCAGCCCCAGCATTTT. It yields the protein CAISGRDFQPQHF.

This clonotype came up a few times. This chain uses TRBV20-1 with TRBJ2-7; 8 positions match TRBD1. V dropped 1 base and J dropped 1; count of bases not matched to a gene: 9. CDR1 is DFQATT, CDR2 SNEGSKA, per germline (reference sequence). The CDR3 length is 16 residues. CDR3 sequence reads: CSARGTGQAPSYEQYF. CDR3 coding DNA: TGCAGTGCTAGAGGGACGGGACAGGCACCTTCCTACGAGCAGTACTTC.

This clonotype was detected many times. The chain employs TRBV18 and TRBJ1-5; 9 bases are a match to TRBD1. The junction had 9 bases not matched to a gene; V was cut back by 2 bases and J by 4 bases. This CDR3 is 17 amino acids long. CDR1 is KGHSH, CDR2 LQKENI, per germline. The CDR3 is CASSPNVVTGGNQPQHF. The DNA of the CDR3 is TGTGCCAGCTCACCAAACGTCGTGACAGGGGGAAATCAGCCCCAGCATTTT.

This clonotype was counted only a few times. The chain recombines TRBV28 with TRBJ2-3; 8 positions agree with TRBD2. J lost 2 bases, V lost 1 base, and 2 bases had no gene match. The CDR3 has 15 residues. Germline CDR1 and CDR2: MDHEN and SYDVKM. CDR3 sequence (DNA): TGTGCCAGCAGTTTATTTAGCGGGACCACAGATACGCAGTATTTT. It is translated as CASSLFSGTTDTQYF.

The genes are TRBV27 and TRBJ2-3, with 8 bases matching TRBD2. Germline V gives CDR1 MNHEY, CDR2 SMNVEV (reference sequence). V lost 2 bases to trimming and J lost 0 bases; unmatched junction nucleotides: 4. The CDR3 runs 16 residues. The CDR3 region is CASSLVASGSTDTQYF. In DNA, the CDR3 is TGTGCCAGCAGTTTAGTTGCTAGCGGGAGCACAGATACGCAGTATTTT.

The table lists this clonotype with a few counts. The chain recombines TRBV6-6 with TRBJ1-6; TRBD1 matches 7 bases. J gave up 0 bases and V 7 bases, and 24 bases lay outside the gene matches. The V gene's germline CDR1 is MNHNY and CDR2 SVGAGI (reference sequence). The CDR3 loop spans 22 amino acids. CDR3 in DNA: TGTGCCAGCACCAAAGATTACGGATACAGGGGCCGAGGGAGCTCCTATAATTCACCCCTCCACTTT. Protein: CASTKDYGYRGRGSSYNSPLHF.

The genes are TRBV28 and TRBJ1-5, with D unresolved. The CDR3 is 16 residues long. V lost 3 bases to trimming and J lost 0 bases, with 12 bases between them. Looked up from germline, CDR1 is MDHEN and CDR2 is SYDVKM. As DNA, the CDR3 is TGTGCCAGCAGTTTGAAGGGATACTATAGCAATCAGCCCCAGCATTTT. Protein sequence: CASSLKGYYSNQPQHF.

This clonotype was seen a handful of times. V and J are TRBV5-1 and TRBJ2-2; D perhaps matches TRBD2 (5 bases). CDR1 SGHRS and CDR2 YFSETQ come from the germline V gene. V lost 0 bases and J 7 bases, leaving 7 bases between the germline ends. The CDR3 runs to 13 residues. The CDR3 nucleotides are TGCGCCAGCAGCTTGGATGCGGGCGGGGAGCTGTTTTTT. Translated, it gives CASSLDAGGELFF.

The sample holds a few counts of this clonotype. The chain joins TRBV20-1 to TRBJ1-5; D gene uncertain. Germline V gene sequence: CDR1 DFQATT, CDR2 SNEGSKA (reference sequence). The CDR3 contains 13 residues. With 0 bases removed from V and 0 bases from J, the gap between germline ends came to 3 bases. The CDR3 bases are TGCAGTGCTAGAGACAGTAGCAATCAGCCCCAGCATTTT. Translating it yields CSARDSSNQPQHF.

The rearrangement links TRBV2 to TRBJ2-7; D is perhaps TRBD1 (7 bases). The germline gives CDR1 SNHLY, CDR2 FYNNEI. The CDR3 has 15 residues. V shed 8 bases and J shed 1 base, with 18 bases lying between them. The CDR3 here is CASWEAGGLSYEQYF. Here the CDR3 DNA reads TGTGCCAGCTGGGAGGCAGGGGGACTGTCCTACGAGCAGTACTTC.